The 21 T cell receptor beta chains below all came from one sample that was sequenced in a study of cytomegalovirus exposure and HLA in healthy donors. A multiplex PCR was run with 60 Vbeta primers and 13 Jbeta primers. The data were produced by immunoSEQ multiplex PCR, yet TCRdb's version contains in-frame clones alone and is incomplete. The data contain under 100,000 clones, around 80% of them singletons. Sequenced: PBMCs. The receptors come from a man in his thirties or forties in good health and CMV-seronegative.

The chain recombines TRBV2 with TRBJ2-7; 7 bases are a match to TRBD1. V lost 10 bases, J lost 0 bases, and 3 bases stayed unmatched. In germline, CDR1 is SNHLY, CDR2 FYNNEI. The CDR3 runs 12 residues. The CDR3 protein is CAIWDSSYEQYF. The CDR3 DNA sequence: TGTGCCATCTGGGACAGCTCCTACGAGCAGTACTTC.

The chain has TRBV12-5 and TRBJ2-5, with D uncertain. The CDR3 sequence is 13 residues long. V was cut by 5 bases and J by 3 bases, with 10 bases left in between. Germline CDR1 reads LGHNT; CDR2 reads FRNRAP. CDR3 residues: CASGPSNKETQYF. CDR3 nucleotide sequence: TGTGCTAGTGGTCCCTCCAACAAAGAGACCCAGTACTTC.

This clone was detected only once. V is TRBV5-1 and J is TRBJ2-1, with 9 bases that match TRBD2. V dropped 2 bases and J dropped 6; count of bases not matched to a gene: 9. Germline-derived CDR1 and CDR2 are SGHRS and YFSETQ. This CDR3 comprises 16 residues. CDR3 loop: CASSFLSGGKGNEQFF. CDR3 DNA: TGCGCCAGCAGCTTCCTTAGCGGGGGAAAGGGCAATGAGCAGTTCTTC.

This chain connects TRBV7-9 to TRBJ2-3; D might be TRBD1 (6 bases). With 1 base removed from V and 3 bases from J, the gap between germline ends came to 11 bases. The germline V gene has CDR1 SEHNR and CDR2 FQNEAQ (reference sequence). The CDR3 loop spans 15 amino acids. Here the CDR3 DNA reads TGTGCCAGCAGCTTAGGGCAGGGGCAGACAGATACGCAGTATTTT. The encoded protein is CASSLGQGQTDTQYF.

CDR3: CATSRGGGRLETQYF. The DNA of the CDR3 is TGTGCCACCAGCAGAGGGGGGGGCCGACTAGAGACCCAGTACTTC. The chain joins TRBV15 to TRBJ2-5, with TRBD2 as a possible D gene (7 bases). This CDR3 is 15 amino acids long. In germline, CDR1 is LNHNV, CDR2 YYDKDF (reference sequence). V was pared by 1 base and J by 4 bases, with 13 bases between.

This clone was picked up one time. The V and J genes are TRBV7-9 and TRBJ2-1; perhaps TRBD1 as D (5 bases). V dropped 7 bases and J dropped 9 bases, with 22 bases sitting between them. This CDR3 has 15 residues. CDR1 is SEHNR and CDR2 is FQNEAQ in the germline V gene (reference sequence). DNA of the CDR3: TGTGCCAGCACGTTAGGCCAAATCGGAAGGGGTGAGCAGTTCTTC. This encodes CASTLGQIGRGEQFF.

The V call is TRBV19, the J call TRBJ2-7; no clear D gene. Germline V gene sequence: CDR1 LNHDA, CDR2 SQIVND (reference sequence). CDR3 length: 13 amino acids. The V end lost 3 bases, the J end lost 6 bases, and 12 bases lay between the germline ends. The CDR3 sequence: CASSIVKAGEQYF. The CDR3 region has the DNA TGTGCCAGTAGTATTGTCAAGGCAGGCGAGCAGTACTTC.

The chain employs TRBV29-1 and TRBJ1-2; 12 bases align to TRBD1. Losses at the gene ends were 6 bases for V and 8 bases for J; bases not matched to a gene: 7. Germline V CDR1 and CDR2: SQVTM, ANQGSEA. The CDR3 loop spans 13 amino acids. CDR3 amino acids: CSVEGQGARGYTF. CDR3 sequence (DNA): TGCAGCGTCGAGGGACAGGGGGCGCGGGGCTACACCTTC.

CDR3: CATGQGSTPQHF. DNA for the CDR3: TGTGCCACCGGACAGGGGAGTACGCCCCAGCATTTT. The chain carries TRBV4-2 and TRBJ1-5, with 9 nucleotides matching TRBD1. This CDR3 is built from 12 residues. With 10 bases clipped from V and 9 bases from J, the junction kept 7 bases outside the gene matches. Germline V lookup: CDR1 LGHNA, CDR2 YNFKEQ.

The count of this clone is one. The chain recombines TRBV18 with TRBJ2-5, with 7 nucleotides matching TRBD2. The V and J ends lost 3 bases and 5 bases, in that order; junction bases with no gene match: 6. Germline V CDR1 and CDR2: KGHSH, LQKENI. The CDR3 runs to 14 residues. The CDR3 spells CASSPLEGGETQYF. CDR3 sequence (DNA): TGTGCCAGCTCACCCCTTGAGGGAGGGGAGACCCAGTACTTC.

DNA for the CDR3: TGTGCCAGCACCACAGCCTCTGGAAACACCATATATTTT. Protein sequence: CASTTASGNTIYF. V and J are TRBV6-5 and TRBJ1-3; D is unresolved. This CDR3 has 13 residues. Germline V lookup: CDR1 MNHEY, CDR2 SVGAGI. V shed 7 bases and J shed 0 bases, with 7 bases lying between them.

The CDR3 region has the DNA TGTGCCTGGGATTCCCTGGGCGGGTCACCCCTCCACTTT. Protein: CAWDSLGGSPLHF. J is TRBJ1-6 and V is TRBV30, with D unresolved. Trimming removed 5 bases from V and 10 bases from J, with 15 bases in between. CDR1 is GTSNPN, CDR2 SVGIG, per germline (reference sequence). The CDR3 has 13 residues. Full variable domain (rest looked up from reference TRBV30 and TRBJ1-6): SQTIHQWPATLVQPVGSPLSLECTVEGTSNPNLYWYRQAAGRGLQLLFYSVGIGQISSEVPQNLSASRPQDRQFILSSKKLLLSDSGFYLCAWDSLGGSPLHFGNGTRLTVT.

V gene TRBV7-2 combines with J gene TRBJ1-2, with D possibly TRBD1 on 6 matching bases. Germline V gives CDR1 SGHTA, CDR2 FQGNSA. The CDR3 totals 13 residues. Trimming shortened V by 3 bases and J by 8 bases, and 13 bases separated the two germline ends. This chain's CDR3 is CASSFNRASGYTF. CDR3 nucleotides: TGTGCCAGCAGCTTCAACAGGGCTTCGGGCTACACCTTC.

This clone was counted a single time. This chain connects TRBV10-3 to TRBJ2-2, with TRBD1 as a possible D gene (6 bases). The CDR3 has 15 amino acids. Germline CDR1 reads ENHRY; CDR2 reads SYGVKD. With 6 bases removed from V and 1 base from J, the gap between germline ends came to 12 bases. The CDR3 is CAIRPPGQNTGELFF. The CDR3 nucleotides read TGTGCCATCAGGCCCCCGGGACAGAACACCGGGGAGCTGTTTTTT.

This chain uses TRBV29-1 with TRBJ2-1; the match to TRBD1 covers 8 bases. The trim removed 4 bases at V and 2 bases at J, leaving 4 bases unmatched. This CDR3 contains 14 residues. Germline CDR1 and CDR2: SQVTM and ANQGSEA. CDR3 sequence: CSVGWTGPYNEQFF. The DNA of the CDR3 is TGCAGCGTTGGATGGACAGGGCCCTACAATGAGCAGTTCTTC.

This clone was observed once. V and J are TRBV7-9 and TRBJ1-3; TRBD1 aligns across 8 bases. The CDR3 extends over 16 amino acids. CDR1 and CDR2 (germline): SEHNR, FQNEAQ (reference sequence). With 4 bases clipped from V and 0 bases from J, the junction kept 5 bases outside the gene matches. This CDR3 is CASSSWGQASGNTIYF. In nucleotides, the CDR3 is TGTGCCAGCAGCTCCTGGGGACAGGCCTCTGGAAACACCATATATTTT.

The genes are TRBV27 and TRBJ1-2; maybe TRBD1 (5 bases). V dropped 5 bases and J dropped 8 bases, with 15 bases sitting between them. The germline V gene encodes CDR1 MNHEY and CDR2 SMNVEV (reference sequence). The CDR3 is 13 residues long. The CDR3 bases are TGTGCCAGCAGTCCCCAGGGAATTCAGGGCTACACCTTC. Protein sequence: CASSPQGIQGYTF.

CDR3 protein: CASSPDRGREKLFF. CDR3 DNA: TGCGCCAGCAGCCCGGACAGGGGGCGAGAAAAACTGTTTTTT. This sequence joins TRBV5-1 and TRBJ1-4, with TRBD1 matching over 11 bases. With V trimmed by 4 bases and J by 8 bases, 4 bases remained unmatched. CDR3 length: 14 amino acids. In germline, CDR1 is SGHRS, CDR2 YFSETQ.

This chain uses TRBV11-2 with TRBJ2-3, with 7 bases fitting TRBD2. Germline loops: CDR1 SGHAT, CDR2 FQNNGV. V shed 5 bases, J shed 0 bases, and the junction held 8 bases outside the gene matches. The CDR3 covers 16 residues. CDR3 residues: CASSTWTRASTDTQYF. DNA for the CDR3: TGTGCCAGCAGCACGTGGACTAGGGCTAGCACAGATACGCAGTATTTT.

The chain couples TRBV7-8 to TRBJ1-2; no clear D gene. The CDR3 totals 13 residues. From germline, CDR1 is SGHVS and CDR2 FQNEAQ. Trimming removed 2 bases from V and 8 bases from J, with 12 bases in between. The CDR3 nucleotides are TGTGCCAGCAGCTTAAAGCGGAGGGAGGGCTACACCTTC. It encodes CASSLKRREGYTF. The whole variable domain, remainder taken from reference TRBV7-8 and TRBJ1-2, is GAGVSQSPRYKVAKRGQDVALRCDPISGHVSLFWYQQALGQGPEFLTYFQNEAQLDKSGLPSDRFFAERPEGSVSTLKIQRTQQEDSAVYLCASSLKRREGYTFGSGTRLTVV.

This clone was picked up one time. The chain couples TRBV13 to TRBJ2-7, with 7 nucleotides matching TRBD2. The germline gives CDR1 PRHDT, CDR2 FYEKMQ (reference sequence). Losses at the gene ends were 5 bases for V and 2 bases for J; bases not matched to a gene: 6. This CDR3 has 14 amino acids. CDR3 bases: TGTGCCAGCAGCCTTAGCGGGTCCCCCTACGAGCAGTACTTC. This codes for CASSLSGSPYEQYF.